A single sample gave rise to the 17 T cell receptor beta chains below, sequenced in a study of cytomegalovirus exposure and HLA in healthy donors. The PCR had 60 Vbeta and 13 Jbeta primers. Assay: immunoSEQ multiplex PCR; the TCRdb copy retains only in-frame clones and omits some. The table records 100,000 to 120,000 clones, around 80% of them present only once. The sequenced sample was PBMCs. The source of these receptors is a woman in her fifties or sixties in good health and CMV-seropositive.

The chain combines TRBV15 with TRBJ2-5; D remains ambiguous. The DNA end is more similar to TRBJ2-7, so the J call may be wrong. Per the germline V gene, CDR1 is LNHNV and CDR2 is YYDKDF (reference sequence). This CDR3 region has 13 residues. CDR3 sequence: CATSRDYAYEQYF. The CDR3 DNA reads as TGTGCCACCAGCAGAGATTATGCCTACGAGCAGTACTTC.

As DNA, the CDR3 is TGTGCCAGCAGCTTAGTACAGACCAATGAGCAGTTCTTC. Protein sequence: CASSLVQTNEQFF. The genes are TRBV13 and TRBJ2-1; no reliable D call. Germline V gene sequence: CDR1 PRHDT, CDR2 FYEKMQ (reference sequence). Trimming left V 1 base short and J 6 bases short, with 7 bases between. The CDR3 has 13 residues.

The V call is TRBV5-1, the J call TRBJ2-5, with 8 bases lining up with TRBD1. This CDR3 is built from 14 residues. J gave up 3 bases and V 2 bases, and 3 bases lay outside the gene matches. Per germline, CDR1 SGHRS and CDR2 YFSETQ. The CDR3: CASSFSGGEETQYF. In nucleotides, the CDR3 is TGCGCCAGCAGCTTCTCAGGGGGCGAAGAGACCCAGTACTTC.

The V and J genes are TRBV6-5 and TRBJ1-2, with 10 bases that match TRBD1. Germline loops: CDR1 MNHEY, CDR2 SVGAGI. The CDR3 covers 15 residues. Unmatched junction bases numbered 9, after V lost 5 bases and J lost 6 bases. The CDR3 is CASSVTGGVNDGYTF. The CDR3 DNA sequence: TGTGCCAGCAGTGTGACAGGGGGCGTAAACGATGGCTACACCTTC.

V usage is TRBV28 and J usage is TRBJ2-7, with D uncertain. Trimming took 0 bases from V and 1 from J, leaving 4 bases between them. Germline assignment: CDR1 MDHEN and CDR2 SYDVKM. The CDR3 consists of 13 residues. Written as DNA, the CDR3 is TGTGCCAGCAGTTTATGGACTTCCTACGAGCAGTACTTC. It is translated as CASSLWTSYEQYF. The variable domain in full, with the rest retrieved from reference TRBV28 and TRBJ2-7, is DVKVTQSSRYLVKRTGEKVFLECVQDMDHENMFWYRQDPGLGLRLIYFSYDVKMKEKGDIPEGYSVSREKKERFSLILESASTNQTSMYLCASSLWTSYEQYFGPGTRLTVT.

The rearrangement joins TRBV5-1 to TRBJ2-3; no firm D call. The length of the CDR3 is 14 residues. Germline CDR1 reads SGHRS; CDR2 reads YFSETQ. With 1 base removed from V and 4 bases from J, the gap between germline ends came to 10 bases. The CDR3 spells CASSLMESADTQYF. For the CDR3, the DNA is TGCGCCAGCAGCTTGATGGAGAGCGCAGATACGCAGTATTTT.

The chain combines TRBV5-1 with TRBJ2-1; 10 bases match TRBD2. The CDR3 consists of 17 residues. Trimming cost V 5 bases and J 4 bases; bases outside gene matches: 12. Looked up from germline, CDR1 is SGHRS and CDR2 is YFSETQ. This chain's CDR3 is CASSTRLAGTSYNEQFF. CDR3 in DNA: TGCGCCAGCAGTACGAGACTAGCGGGCACCTCGTACAATGAGCAGTTCTTC.

The chain is built from TRBV7-9 and TRBJ2-5, with a possible D match to TRBD1 (6 bases). The V gene lost 6 bases and the J gene lost 5 bases, with 13 bases spanning the gap. The CDR3 is made up of 13 amino acids. The germline V gene encodes CDR1 SEHNR and CDR2 FQNEAQ (reference sequence). This CDR3 reads CASSTGSSETQYF. DNA of the CDR3: TGTGCCAGCAGTACAGGGTCCTCGGAGACCCAGTACTTC.

This chain uses TRBV5-1 with TRBJ1-3, with TRBD1 matching 9 bases. CDR1 and CDR2 (germline): SGHRS, YFSETQ. V shed 0 bases and J 1 base; nucleotides not matched to a gene: 2. The CDR3 is 16 amino acids. The CDR3 spells CASSLVGQGSGNTIYF. In DNA, the CDR3 is TGCGCCAGCAGCTTGGTGGGACAGGGTTCTGGAAACACCATATATTTT. The full variable domain, with the rest looked up from reference TRBV5-1 and TRBJ1-3, is KAGVTQTPRYLIKTRGQQVTLSCSPISGHRSVSWYQQTPGQGLQFLFEYFSETQRNKGNFPGRFSGRQFSNSRSEMNVSTLELGDSALYLCASSLVGQGSGNTIYFGEGSWLTVV.

The rearrangement links TRBV11-2 to TRBJ2-7, with 15 bases aligning to TRBD2. CDR1 and CDR2 from the germline V gene are SGHAT and FQNNGV. Germline trimming cut 5 bases from V and 2 bases from J; bases unmatched to any gene: 7. This CDR3 is built from 17 residues. The CDR3 DNA reads as TGTGCCAGCAGCCCCGGACTAGCGGGAGGGCCAACCTACGAGCAGTACTTC. Translated: CASSPGLAGGPTYEQYF.

This rearrangement joins TRBV9 to TRBJ2-2; 8 nucleotides align to TRBD2. Germline CDR1 and CDR2: SGDLS and YYNGEE. This CDR3 comprises 16 residues. The junction had 9 bases not matched to a gene; V was cut back by 4 bases and J by 4 bases. For the CDR3, the DNA is TGTGCCAGCAGCCCCATAGCGGGGCGCGGCACCGGGGAGCTGTTTTTT. Translated: CASSPIAGRGTGELFF.

V usage is TRBV25-1 and J usage is TRBJ1-2, with TRBD1 matching over 7 bases. Losses at the gene ends were 5 bases for V and 3 bases for J; bases not matched to a gene: 6. Germline V gene data show CDR1 as MGHDK and CDR2 as SYGVNS. The CDR3 spans 14 residues. The CDR3 spells CASSYPGQYYGYTF. As DNA, the CDR3 is TGTGCCAGCAGTTATCCGGGACAGTACTATGGCTACACCTTC.

The chain couples TRBV14 to TRBJ2-7; 8 bases match TRBD2. Germline lookup yields CDR1 SGHDN and CDR2 FVKESK. The trim removed 4 bases at V and 6 bases at J, leaving 11 bases unmatched. The length of the CDR3 is 15 residues. The CDR3 nucleotides read TGTGCCAGCAGCCGGAGCGGGAGAGGTGTTAGCGAGCAGTACTTC. This gives the protein CASSRSGRGVSEQYF. The whole variable domain, filled in from reference TRBV14 and TRBJ2-7, reads EAGVTQFPSHSVIEKGQTVTLRCDPISGHDNLYWYRRVMGKEIKFLLHFVKESKQDESGMPNNRFLAERTGGTYSTLKVQPAELEDSGVYFCASSRSGRGVSEQYFGPGTRLTVT.

The rearrangement uses TRBV29-1 and TRBJ1-5, with 8 positions matching TRBD1. Germline CDR1 and CDR2: SQVTM and ANQGSEA. This CDR3 region has 14 residues. J gave up 5 bases and V 7 bases, and 10 bases lay outside the gene matches. The CDR3 region is CSAHRDRWDQPQHF. The CDR3 DNA follows: TGCAGCGCCCACCGGGACAGGTGGGATCAGCCCCAGCATTTT.

The chain carries TRBV5-1 and TRBJ2-1; TRBD2 matches 13 bases. V shed 2 bases, J shed 7 bases, and the junction held 6 bases outside the gene matches. This CDR3 is 16 amino acids long. The germline CDR1 and CDR2 sequences are SGHRS and YFSETQ. The CDR3, as DNA: TGCGCCAGCAGCTTTCGGACTAGCGGGAGTGAAAATGAGCAGTTCTTC. Translation gives CASSFRTSGSENEQFF.

This chain connects TRBV6-5 to TRBJ2-7; 10 nucleotides match TRBD1. The CDR3 spans 15 residues. V gave up 2 bases and J gave up 4 bases; unmatched junction bases: 5. Germline V gene data show CDR1 as MNHEY and CDR2 as SVGAGI. The CDR3 spells CASSYATGGAYEQYF. The CDR3 region has the DNA TGTGCCAGCAGTTACGCGACAGGGGGCGCGTACGAGCAGTACTTC.

The chain combines TRBV27 with TRBJ2-1; TRBD2 aligns across 9 bases. This CDR3 comprises 17 residues. Germline V gene sequence: CDR1 MNHEY, CDR2 SMNVEV (reference sequence). J gave up 3 bases and V 1 base, and 7 bases lay outside the gene matches. This CDR3 reads CASSLYAGTSIYNEQFF. CDR3 sequence (DNA): TGTGCCAGCAGTTTATATGCCGGGACTAGCATCTACAATGAGCAGTTCTTC.